This T cell receptor beta chain was identified in a study of OX40 agonist ivuxolimab in advanced cancers. Method: immunoSEQ multiplex PCR; TCRdb's copy keeps in-frame clones and lacks some. The data contain tens of thousands of clones, approximately 80% of them singletons. The V gene lost 1 base and the J gene lost 0 bases, with 4 bases spanning the gap. The V gene's germline CDR1 is SGHRS and CDR2 YFSETQ. This CDR3 region has 13 residues. In its sample, this clone is medium-sized. This sequence originates from an adult with an advanced solid tumor such as melanoma, head and neck, liver or kidney cancer. The V gene is TRBV5-1, the J gene TRBJ1-1; D call uncertain. The sequencing here drew on CD4+ or CD8+ T cells sorted from blood, taken in a trial of the OX40 agonist ivuxolimab. The CDR3 coding sequence is TGCGCCAGCAGCTTGAGGGTGAACACTGAAGCTTTCTTT. Amino acids: CASSLRVNTEAFF.